The clone carrying this T cell receptor beta chain was counted a few times. These data belong to a study of T and B cells in COVID-19 patients. TRB rearrangements were amplified by multiplex PCR with BIOMED2 TRB-A/B primers. TCRdb fed the multiplex PCR reads into MiXCR, producing one record per CDR3 protein. The profile shows around 30,000 distinct CDR3 sequences, 32% of them singletons. The germline gives CDR1 DFQATT, CDR2 SNEGSKA (reference sequence). There are 14 residues in the CDR3. V gave up 1 base and J gave up 7 bases, with 16 bases separating them. TRB was amplified from around 230-520 ng of blood genomic DNA.

The source is a human donor who had recovered from COVID-19. The rearrangement joins TRBV20-1 to TRBJ1-2, with D possibly being TRBD1 (5 bases). The specimen sequenced was blood. The CDR3 DNA is TGCAGTGCTAGAGTAGGAAGAGGGGAGGGTGGCTACACCTTC. It translates to CSARVGRGEGGYTF.